One sample yielded the 18 T cell receptor beta chains listed below, sequenced in a study of blood T cell repertoires in COVID-19 (dated by TCRdb to the early 2020s). The library was made by the immunoSEQ multiplex PCR assay. Held by TCRdb, this immuneACCESS table contains in-frame sequences only and omits some clones. Under half of the omission traces to an unresolved V gene where checked; the cause of the rest is unknown. This sample comprises 250,000 or so clones, approximately 90% of them detected only once. The top ten clonotypes cover over 4% of the sample. Sequenced sample: PBMCs or T cells enriched from blood (not recorded which). The receptors were gathered from a woman aged 30 to 39 with acute COVID-19.

The chain is built from TRBV27 and TRBJ2-7; TRBD2 matches at 8 bases. CDR3 length: 17 amino acids. Germline trimming cut 0 bases from V and 6 bases from J; bases unmatched to any gene: 13. CDR1 is MNHEY, CDR2 SMNVEV, per germline (reference sequence). CDR3 amino acids: CASSLSSLAGGRAEQYF. The CDR3 DNA is TGTGCCAGCAGTTTATCGAGTCTAGCGGGTGGTCGGGCCGAGCAGTACTTC.

The V call is TRBV7-2, the J call TRBJ1-6; no definite D call. Germline V lookup: CDR1 SGHTA, CDR2 FQGNSA. This CDR3 has 12 residues. Trimming cost V 1 base and J 13 bases, with 8 bases left between them. The CDR3 spells CASSLVPFPLHF. CDR3 in DNA: TGTGCCAGCAGCTTAGTTCCGTTTCCCCTCCACTTT.

The V and J genes are TRBV11-3 and TRBJ2-7; 8 nucleotides match TRBD2. This CDR3 comprises 16 residues. Germline assignment: CDR1 SGHNT and CDR2 YENEEA. V lost 0 bases and J lost 6; bases outside the gene matches: 10. The CDR3 spells CASSLDRVRTSSEQYF. The DNA for the CDR3 is TGTGCCAGCAGCTTAGATCGGGTAAGGACTAGCAGCGAGCAGTACTTC.

This clone occurred a few times. This chain links TRBV7-9 with TRBJ2-5; 9 bases fit TRBD2. V shed 4 bases, J shed 4 bases, and the junction held 13 bases outside the gene matches. The CDR3 is 17 residues long. Germline values: CDR1 SEHNR, CDR2 FQNEAQ (reference sequence). CDR3 sequence (DNA): TGTGCCAGCAGCTCGCTAGCGGGAACCAGGAGGGGAGAGACCCAGTACTTC. It codes for CASSSLAGTRRGETQYF.

The genes are TRBV24-1 and TRBJ2-7; D may be TRBD2 (5 bases). The CDR3 is made up of 13 amino acids. V dropped 3 bases and J dropped 2 bases, with 7 bases sitting between them. Germline V CDR1 and CDR2: KGHDR, SFDVKD. The CDR3 spells CATSDDYTYEQYF. CDR3 nucleotides: TGTGCCACCAGTGATGACTATACCTACGAGCAGTACTTC.

The chain links TRBV7-8 to TRBJ2-7; tentatively, D is TRBD2 (6 bases). Germline CDR1 SGHVS, CDR2 FQNEAQ. This CDR3 region has 13 residues. The V and J ends lost 5 bases and 3 bases respectively, with 11 bases between them. The CDR3 DNA reads as TGTGCCAGCAGCCCCGCGGAGGGCTACGAGCAGTACTTC. This encodes CASSPAEGYEQYF.

The J gene is TRBJ1-2, the V gene TRBV28; TRBD1 might be the D (5 bases). Germline V gene lookup returns CDR1 MDHEN and CDR2 SYDVKM. CDR3 size: 12 residues. Trimming left V 7 bases short and J 5 bases short, with 11 bases between. The CDR3 here is CASMPDRYGYTF. The CDR3 nucleotides read TGTGCCAGCATGCCCGACAGATATGGCTACACCTTC.

This rearrangement joins TRBV5-5 to TRBJ2-1; the match to TRBD2 covers 7 bases. This CDR3 has 14 amino acids. CDR1 and CDR2 (germline): SGHKS, YYEKEE (reference sequence). V shed 4 bases, J shed 4 bases, and the junction held 5 bases outside the gene matches. CDR3 residues: CASSRGGAYNEQFF. The CDR3 nucleotides are TGTGCCAGCAGCAGGGGAGGGGCGTACAATGAGCAGTTCTTC. Using reference TRBV5-5 and TRBJ2-1 for the parts outside the CDR3, the full variable domain is DAGVTQSPTHLIKTRGQQVTLRCSPISGHKSVSWYQQVLGQGPQFIFQYYEKEERGRGNFPDRFSARQFPNYSSELNVNALLLGDSALYLCASSRGGAYNEQFFGPGTRLTVL.

This clone was observed at least ten times. This rearrangement joins TRBV6-4 to TRBJ2-3, with 12 bases that match TRBD1. The CDR3 sequence is 15 residues long. The trim removed 2 bases at V and 4 bases at J, leaving 1 base unmatched. Germline V gives CDR1 MRHNA, CDR2 SNTAGT. The CDR3 region is CASSDGTGGADTQYF. The CDR3 DNA reads TGTGCCAGCAGTGACGGGACAGGGGGCGCAGATACGCAGTATTTT.

The rearrangement uses TRBV5-6 and TRBJ1-2, with TRBD1 matching 8 bases. Germline V gene sequence: CDR1 SGHDT, CDR2 YYEEEE. V lost 4 bases, J lost 4 bases, and 6 bases stayed unmatched. The CDR3 runs to 14 residues. DNA for the CDR3: TGTGCCAGCAGCACGGGGACAGGTCTCTATGGCTACACCTTC. This codes for CASSTGTGLYGYTF.

The chain links TRBV4-2 to TRBJ1-4; 9 bases line up with TRBD1. The CDR3 covers 15 residues. J lost 4 bases, V lost 4 bases, and 4 bases had no gene match. The germline V gene encodes CDR1 LGHNA and CDR2 YNFKEQ. The CDR3 DNA sequence: TGTGCCAGCAGCCCTCGGGGACAGGGTAATGAAAAACTGTTTTTT. It yields the protein CASSPRGQGNEKLFF.

The chain has TRBV6-5 and TRBJ2-5; 7 bases fit TRBD1. This CDR3 is built from 14 residues. CDR1 MNHEY and CDR2 SVGAGI come from the germline V gene. The J segment lost 1 base and the V segment lost 7 bases, leaving 6 bases of the junction unmatched. Written as DNA, the CDR3 is TGTGCCAGCAAGATGGGACAGTCCCAAGAGACCCAGTACTTC. Protein: CASKMGQSQETQYF.

The V gene is TRBV7-8, the J gene TRBJ1-5; 8 bases are a match to TRBD1. The CDR3 is 16 residues long. With 4 bases clipped from V and 0 bases from J, the junction kept 5 bases outside the gene matches. CDR1 is SGHVS and CDR2 is FQNEAQ in the germline V gene. CDR3 nucleotide sequence: TGTGCCAGCAGCTCGGACAGGGCTTATAGCAATCAGCCCCAGCATTTT. This sequence encodes CASSSDRAYSNQPQHF. Full variable domain (remainder filled in from reference TRBV7-8 and TRBJ1-5): GAGVSQSPRYKVAKRGQDVALRCDPISGHVSLFWYQQALGQGPEFLTYFQNEAQLDKSGLPSDRFFAERPEGSVSTLKIQRTQQEDSAVYLCASSSDRAYSNQPQHFGDGTRLSIL.

The chain carries TRBV28 and TRBJ2-7; no clear D gene. The CDR3 covers 12 residues. In germline, CDR1 is MDHEN, CDR2 SYDVKM. Trimming stripped 5 bases from V and 6 bases from J, with 11 bases between. The CDR3 here is CASSPYSPEQYF. CDR3 nucleotide sequence: TGTGCCAGCAGTCCCTACTCCCCCGAGCAGTACTTC.

The gene calls are TRBV9 and TRBJ2-2; TRBD2 is a possible D gene (6 bases). The V end was cut by 3 bases, the J end by 5 bases, with 8 bases between. The CDR3 runs 13 residues. CDR1 and CDR2 from the germline V gene are SGDLS and YYNGEE. The CDR3 nucleotides read TGTGCCAGCAGCGCTGGGGGGACCGGGGAGCTGTTTTTT. This gives the protein CASSAGGTGELFF.

V is TRBV7-9 and J is TRBJ2-1; 7 nucleotides line up with TRBD1. This CDR3 is built from 16 residues. CDR1 SEHNR and CDR2 FQNEAQ come from the germline V gene (reference sequence). V shed 4 bases and J 8 bases; nucleotides not matched to a gene: 14. For the CDR3, the DNA is TGTGCCAGCAGCTCCACGGGACAGTTTTTACGGGATGAGCAGTTCTTC. It is translated as CASSSTGQFLRDEQFF.

V and J are TRBV5-4 and TRBJ2-7; possibly TRBD1 for D (6 bases). The CDR3 is 12 residues long. Trimming removed 2 bases at V and 4 bases at J, with 7 bases between. CDR1 and CDR2 (germline): SGHNT, YYREEE (reference sequence). The CDR3 DNA reads TGTGCCAGCAGCTTAGGACAGTACGAGCAGTACTTC. Translating gives CASSLGQYEQYF. The entire variable domain, with the rest obtained from reference TRBV5-4 and TRBJ2-7, is as follows: ETGVTQSPTHLIKTRGQQVTLRCSSQSGHNTVSWYQQALGQGPQFIFQYYREEENGRGNFPPRFSGLQFPNYSSELNVNALELDDSALYLCASSLGQYEQYFGPGTRLTVT.

The chain recombines TRBV28 with TRBJ2-5; TRBD2 might be the D (5 bases). Germline V gives CDR1 MDHEN, CDR2 SYDVKM. V was pared by 7 bases and J by 4 bases, with 16 bases between. The CDR3 runs to 14 residues. The CDR3 sequence: CASNLVLRGETQYF. CDR3 bases: TGTGCCAGCAATCTAGTTCTCCGGGGAGAGACCCAGTACTTC. The full variable domain, with the rest looked up from reference TRBV28 and TRBJ2-5, is DVKVTQSSRYLVKRTGEKVFLECVQDMDHENMFWYRQDPGLGLRLIYFSYDVKMKEKGDIPEGYSVSREKKERFSLILESASTNQTSMYLCASNLVLRGETQYFGPGTRLLVL.